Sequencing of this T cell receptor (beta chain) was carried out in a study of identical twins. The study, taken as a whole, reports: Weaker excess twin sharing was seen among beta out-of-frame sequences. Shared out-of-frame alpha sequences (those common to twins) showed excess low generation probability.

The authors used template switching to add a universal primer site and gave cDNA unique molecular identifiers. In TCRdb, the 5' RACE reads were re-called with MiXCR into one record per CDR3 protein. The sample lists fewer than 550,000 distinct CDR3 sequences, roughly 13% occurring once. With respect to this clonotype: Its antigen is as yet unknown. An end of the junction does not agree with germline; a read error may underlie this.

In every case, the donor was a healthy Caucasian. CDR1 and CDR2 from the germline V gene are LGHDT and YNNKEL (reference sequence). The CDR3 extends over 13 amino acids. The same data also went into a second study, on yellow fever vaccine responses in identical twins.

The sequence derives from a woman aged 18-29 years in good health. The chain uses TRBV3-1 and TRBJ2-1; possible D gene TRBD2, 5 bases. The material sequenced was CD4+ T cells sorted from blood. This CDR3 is CTSSLSWENEQFF. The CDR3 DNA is TGTACCAGCAGCCTCTCCTGGGAGAATGAGCAGTTCTTC.